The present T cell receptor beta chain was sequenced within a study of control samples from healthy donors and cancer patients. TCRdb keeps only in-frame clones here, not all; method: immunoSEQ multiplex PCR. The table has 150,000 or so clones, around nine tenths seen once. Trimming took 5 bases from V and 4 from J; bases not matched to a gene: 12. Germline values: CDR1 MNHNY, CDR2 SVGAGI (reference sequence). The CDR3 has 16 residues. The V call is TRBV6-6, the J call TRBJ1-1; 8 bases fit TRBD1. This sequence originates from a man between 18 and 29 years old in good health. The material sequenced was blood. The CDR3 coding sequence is TGTGCCAGCAGTACCCAGGGGGCTGGGTGGGGCACTGAAGCTTTCTTT. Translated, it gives CASSTQGAGWGTEAFF.